This T cell receptor (beta chain) was documented in a study of PD-1 blockade in classical Hodgkin lymphoma. Overall study: The nivolumab dose that patients received was 3 mg/kg, given intravenously every 2 weeks.

Only in-frame clones appear in the TCRdb table, and some are missing; sequencing was by immunoSEQ multiplex PCR. Of some 22,000 clones in the sample, roughly 75% were seen once. Regarding this clone: Its antigen is as yet unknown.

Relapse was seen in all patients after autologous stem cell transplantation, and brentuximab vedotin exposure was variable. In germline, CDR1 is SGHNT, CDR2 YYREEE (reference sequence). V was shortened by 1 base and J by 3 bases, with 7 bases between the two germline ends. The CDR3 is 13 residues long. General study results and limits: The study reported lower baseline TCR diversity in newly diagnosed patients than in healthy donors. Complete responders' diversity at baseline resembled that of newly diagnosed patients. Patients who initiated nivolumab within 1 year of ASCT were excluded.

The material sequenced was peripheral blood mononuclear cells (PBMCs), taken before the second cycle of nivolumab. This clonotype was obtained from a human donor with classical Hodgkin lymphoma. The V gene is TRBV5-4, the J gene TRBJ1-1; the D is unclear. The CDR3 loop reads CASSLRVDTEAFF. The CDR3 DNA reads as TGTGCCAGCAGCTTGAGGGTGGACACTGAAGCTTTCTTT.